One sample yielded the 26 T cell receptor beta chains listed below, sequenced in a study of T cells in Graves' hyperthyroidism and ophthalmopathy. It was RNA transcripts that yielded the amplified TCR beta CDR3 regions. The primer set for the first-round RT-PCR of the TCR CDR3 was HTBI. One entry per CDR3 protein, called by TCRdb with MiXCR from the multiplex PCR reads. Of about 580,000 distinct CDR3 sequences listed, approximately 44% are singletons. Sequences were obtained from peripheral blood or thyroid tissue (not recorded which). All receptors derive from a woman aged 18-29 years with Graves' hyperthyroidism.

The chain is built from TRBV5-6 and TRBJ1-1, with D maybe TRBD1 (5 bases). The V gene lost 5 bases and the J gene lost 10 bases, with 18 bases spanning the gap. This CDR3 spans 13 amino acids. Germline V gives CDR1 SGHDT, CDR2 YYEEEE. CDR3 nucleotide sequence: TGTGCCAGCAGTCCCCCTGGGGCCGGAGCAGCTTTCTTT. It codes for CASSPPGAGAAFF.

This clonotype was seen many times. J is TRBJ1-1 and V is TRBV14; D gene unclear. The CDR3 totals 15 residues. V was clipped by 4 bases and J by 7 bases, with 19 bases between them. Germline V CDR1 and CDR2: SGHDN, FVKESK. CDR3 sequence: CASSPIGTAVGEAFF. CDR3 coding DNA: TGTGCCAGCAGCCCTATCGGAACGGCGGTGGGTGAAGCTTTCTTT.

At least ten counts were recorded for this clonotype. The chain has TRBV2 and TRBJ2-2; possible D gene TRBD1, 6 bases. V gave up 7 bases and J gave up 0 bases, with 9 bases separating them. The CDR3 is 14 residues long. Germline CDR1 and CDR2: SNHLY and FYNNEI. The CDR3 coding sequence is TGTGCCAGCAAAGACAGGCCGAACACCGGGGAGCTGTTTTTT. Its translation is CASKDRPNTGELFF.

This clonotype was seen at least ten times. CDR3 residues: CASSYPASVGNQPQHF. The CDR3 DNA is TGTGCCAGCAGTTACCCCGCTTCGGTCGGCAATCAGCCCCAGCATTTT. The V gene is TRBV6-5, the J gene TRBJ1-5; no definite D call. The CDR3 runs 16 residues. Germline V gene data show CDR1 as MNHEY and CDR2 as SVGAGI. V was shortened by 2 bases and J by 2 bases, with 13 bases between the two germline ends.

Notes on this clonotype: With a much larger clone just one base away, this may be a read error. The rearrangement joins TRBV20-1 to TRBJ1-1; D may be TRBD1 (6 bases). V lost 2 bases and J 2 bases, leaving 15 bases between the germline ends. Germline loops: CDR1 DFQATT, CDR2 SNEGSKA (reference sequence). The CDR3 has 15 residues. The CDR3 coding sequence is TGCAGTGCTAGAACACAGGGATCTATAAACACTGAAGCTTTCTTT. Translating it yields CSARTQGSINTEAFF.

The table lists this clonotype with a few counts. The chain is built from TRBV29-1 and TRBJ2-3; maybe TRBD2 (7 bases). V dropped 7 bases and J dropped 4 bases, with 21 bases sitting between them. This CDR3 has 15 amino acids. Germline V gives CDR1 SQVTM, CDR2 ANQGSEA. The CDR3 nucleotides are TGCAGCGGGGTGGGGCAGGGGAGGGCCCCAGATACGCAGTATTTT. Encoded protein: CSGVGQGRAPDTQYF.

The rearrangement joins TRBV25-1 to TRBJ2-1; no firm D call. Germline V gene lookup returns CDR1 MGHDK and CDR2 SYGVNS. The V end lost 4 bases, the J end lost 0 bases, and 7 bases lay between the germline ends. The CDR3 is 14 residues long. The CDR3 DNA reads TGTGCCAGCAGTGGCCTTAGCTCCTACAATGAGCAGTTCTTC. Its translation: CASSGLSSYNEQFF. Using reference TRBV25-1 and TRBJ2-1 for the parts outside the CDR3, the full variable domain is EADIYQTPRYLVIGTGKKITLECSQTMGHDKMYWYQQDPGMELHLIHYSYGVNSTEKGDLSSESTVSRIRTEHFPLTLESARPSHTSQYLCASSGLSSYNEQFFGPGTRLTVL.

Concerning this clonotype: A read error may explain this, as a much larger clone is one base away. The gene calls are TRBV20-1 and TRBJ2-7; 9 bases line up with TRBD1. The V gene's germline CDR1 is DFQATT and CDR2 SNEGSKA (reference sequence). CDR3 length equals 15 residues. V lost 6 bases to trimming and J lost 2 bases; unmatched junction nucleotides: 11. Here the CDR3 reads CSARSAWDRAYEQYF. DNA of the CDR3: TGCAGTGCCCGTTCCGCGTGGGACAGGGCCTACGAGCAGTACTTC.

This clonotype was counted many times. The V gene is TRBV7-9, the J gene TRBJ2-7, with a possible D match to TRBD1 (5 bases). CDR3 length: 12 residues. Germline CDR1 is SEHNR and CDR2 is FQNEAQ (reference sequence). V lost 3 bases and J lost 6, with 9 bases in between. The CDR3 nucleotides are TGTGCCAGCAGCTTCCGACAGAGCGAGCAGTACTTC. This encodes CASSFRQSEQYF.

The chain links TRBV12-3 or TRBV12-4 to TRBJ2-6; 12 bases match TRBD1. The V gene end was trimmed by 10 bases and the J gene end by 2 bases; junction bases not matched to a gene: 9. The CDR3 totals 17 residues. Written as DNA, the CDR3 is TGTGCCACGTCAGGCGGGACAGGGGGCGCTGGGGCCAACGTCCTGACTTTC. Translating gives CATSGGTGGAGANVLTF.

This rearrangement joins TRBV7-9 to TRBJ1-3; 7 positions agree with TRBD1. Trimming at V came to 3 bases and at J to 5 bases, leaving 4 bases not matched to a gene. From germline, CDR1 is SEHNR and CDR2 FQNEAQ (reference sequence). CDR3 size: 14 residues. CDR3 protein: CASSLGQSRNTIYF. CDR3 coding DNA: TGTGCCAGCAGCTTGGGACAGAGCAGAAACACCATATATTTT. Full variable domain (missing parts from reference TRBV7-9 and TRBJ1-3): DTGVSQNPRHKITKRGQNVTFRCDPISEHNRLYWYRQTLGQGPEFLTYFQNEAQLEKSRLLSDRFSAERPKGSFSTLEIQRTEQGDSAMYLCASSLGQSRNTIYFGEGSWLTVV.

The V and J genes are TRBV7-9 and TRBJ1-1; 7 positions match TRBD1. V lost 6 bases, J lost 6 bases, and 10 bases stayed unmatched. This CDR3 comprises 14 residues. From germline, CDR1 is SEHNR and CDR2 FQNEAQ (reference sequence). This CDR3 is CASSLQGDGAEAFF. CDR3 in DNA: TGTGCCAGCAGTTTGCAGGGGGACGGCGCTGAAGCTTTCTTT.

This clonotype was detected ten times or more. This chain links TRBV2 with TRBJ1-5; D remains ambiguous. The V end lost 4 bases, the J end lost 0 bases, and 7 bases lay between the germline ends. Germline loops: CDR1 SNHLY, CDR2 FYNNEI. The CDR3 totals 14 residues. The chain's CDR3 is CASSVRYSNQPQHF. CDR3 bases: TGTGCCAGCAGTGTCAGGTATAGCAATCAGCCCCAGCATTTT.

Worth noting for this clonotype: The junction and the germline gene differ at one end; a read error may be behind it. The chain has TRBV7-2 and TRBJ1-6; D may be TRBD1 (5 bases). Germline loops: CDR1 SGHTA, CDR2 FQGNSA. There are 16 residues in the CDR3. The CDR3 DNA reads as TGTGCCAGCAGCGAACCGGGTCGGGGGGGTAATTCACTCCTCCACTTT. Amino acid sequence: CASSEPGRGGNSLLHF. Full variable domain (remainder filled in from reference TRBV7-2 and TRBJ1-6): GAGVSQSPSNKVTEKGKDVELRCDPISGHTALYWYRQSLGQGLEFLIYFQGNSAPDKSGLPSDRFSAERTGGSVSTLTIQRTQQEDSAVYLCASSEPGRGGNSLLHFGNGTRLTVT.

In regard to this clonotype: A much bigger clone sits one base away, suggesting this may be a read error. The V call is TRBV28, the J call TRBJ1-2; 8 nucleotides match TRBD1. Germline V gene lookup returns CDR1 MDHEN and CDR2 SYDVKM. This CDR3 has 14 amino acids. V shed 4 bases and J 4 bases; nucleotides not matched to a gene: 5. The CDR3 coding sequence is TGTGCCAGCAGTTCATCGGACAGGGTCTATGGCTACACCTTC. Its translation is CASSSSDRVYGYTF.

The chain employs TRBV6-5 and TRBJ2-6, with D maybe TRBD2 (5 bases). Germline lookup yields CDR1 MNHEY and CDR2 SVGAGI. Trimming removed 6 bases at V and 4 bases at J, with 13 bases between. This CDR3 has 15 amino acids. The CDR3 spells CASRSGLAGANVLTF. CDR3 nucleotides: TGTGCCAGCAGGTCCGGGCTAGCAGGGGCCAACGTCCTGACTTTC.

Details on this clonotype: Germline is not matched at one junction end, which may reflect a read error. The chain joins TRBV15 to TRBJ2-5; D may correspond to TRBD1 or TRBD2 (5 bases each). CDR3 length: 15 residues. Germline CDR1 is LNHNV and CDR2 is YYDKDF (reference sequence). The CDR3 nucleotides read TGTGCCACCAGCAGTGATAGTCGGGGCCAAGTGACCCAGTACTTC. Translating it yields CATSSDSRGQVTQYF. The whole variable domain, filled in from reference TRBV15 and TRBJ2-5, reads DAMVIQNPRYQVTQFGKPVTLSCSQTLNHNVMYWYQQKSSQAPKLLFHYYDKDFNNEADTPDNFQSRRPNTSFCFLDIRSPGLGDTAMYLCATSSDSRGQVTQYFGPGTRLLVL.

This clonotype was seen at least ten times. The CDR3 nucleotides read TGTGCCAGTAGTATAGGACGGCTTAGCTCCTACGAGCAGTACTTC. Protein product: CASSIGRLSSYEQYF. The J gene is TRBJ2-7, the V gene TRBV19; no firm D call. Per the germline V gene, CDR1 is LNHDA and CDR2 is SQIVND (reference sequence). The CDR3 loop spans 15 amino acids. V lost 1 base and J lost 0, with 10 bases in between.

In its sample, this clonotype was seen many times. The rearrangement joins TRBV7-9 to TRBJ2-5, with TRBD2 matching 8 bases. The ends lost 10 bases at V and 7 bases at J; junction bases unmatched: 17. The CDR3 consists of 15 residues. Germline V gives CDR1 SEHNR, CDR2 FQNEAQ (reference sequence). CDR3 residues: CATSGTSHLSGTQYF. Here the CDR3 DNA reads TGTGCCACCTCCGGGACTAGTCATCTCTCGGGGACCCAGTACTTC.

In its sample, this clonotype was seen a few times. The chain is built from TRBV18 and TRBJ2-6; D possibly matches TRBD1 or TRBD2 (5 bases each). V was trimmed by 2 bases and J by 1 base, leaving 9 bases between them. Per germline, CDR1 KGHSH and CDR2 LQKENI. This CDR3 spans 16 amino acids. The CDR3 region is CASSPWGMSGANVLTF. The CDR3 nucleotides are TGTGCCAGCTCACCATGGGGGATGTCTGGGGCCAACGTCCTGACTTTC.

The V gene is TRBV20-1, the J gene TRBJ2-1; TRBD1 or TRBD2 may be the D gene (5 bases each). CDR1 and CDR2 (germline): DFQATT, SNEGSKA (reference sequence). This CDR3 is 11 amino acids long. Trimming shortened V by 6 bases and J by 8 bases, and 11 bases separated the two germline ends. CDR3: CSAHGDDEQFF. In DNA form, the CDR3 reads TGCAGTGCGCACGGGGACGATGAGCAGTTCTTC.

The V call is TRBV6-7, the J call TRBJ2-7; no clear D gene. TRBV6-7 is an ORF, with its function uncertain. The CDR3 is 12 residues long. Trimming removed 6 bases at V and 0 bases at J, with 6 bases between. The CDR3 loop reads CASRADSYEQYF. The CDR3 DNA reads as TGTGCCAGCAGGGCTGACTCCTACGAGCAGTACTTC.

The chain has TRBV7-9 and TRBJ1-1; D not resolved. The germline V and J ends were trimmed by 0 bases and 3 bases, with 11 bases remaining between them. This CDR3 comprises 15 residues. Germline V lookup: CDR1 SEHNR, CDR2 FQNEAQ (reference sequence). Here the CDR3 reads CASSLAIGWDTEAFF. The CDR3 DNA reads TGTGCCAGCAGCTTAGCGATAGGGTGGGACACTGAAGCTTTCTTT.

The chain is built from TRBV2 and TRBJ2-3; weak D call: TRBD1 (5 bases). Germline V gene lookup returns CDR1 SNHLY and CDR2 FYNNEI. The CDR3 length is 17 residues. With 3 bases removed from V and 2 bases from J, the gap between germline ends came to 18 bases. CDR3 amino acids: CASSEDKPSGNTDTQYF. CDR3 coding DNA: TGTGCCAGCAGTGAGGACAAACCCTCTGGAAACACAGATACGCAGTATTTT.

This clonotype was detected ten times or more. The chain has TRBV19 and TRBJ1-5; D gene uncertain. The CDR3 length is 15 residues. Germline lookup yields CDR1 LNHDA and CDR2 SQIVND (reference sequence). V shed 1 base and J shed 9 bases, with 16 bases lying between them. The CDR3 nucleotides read TGTGCCAGTAGTATAGCGAGGACCCCCGTTACGCCCCAGCATTTT. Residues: CASSIARTPVTPQHF.

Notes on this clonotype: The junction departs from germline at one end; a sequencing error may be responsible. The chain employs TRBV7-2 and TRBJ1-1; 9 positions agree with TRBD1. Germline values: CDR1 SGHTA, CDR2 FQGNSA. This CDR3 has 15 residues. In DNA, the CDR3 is TGTGCCAGCAGCTTAGTTGGGACAGGGAACAATGAAGCTTTCTTT. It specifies CASSLVGTGNNEAFF.